This TCR beta chain was captured in a study of Ad26.COV2.S vaccination and SARS-CoV-2 variants. Study summary: Sample donor was a member of the COV1001 Ad26.COV2.S trial arm. Study-wide findings and caveats: Spike-specific CD8+ and CD4+ T cell responses reportedly showed substantial breadth after vaccination. Ad26.COV2.S recipients had broader spike-specific TCRs (P = 0.0014).

Treatment in this sample: some 20 received Ad26.COV2.S at low or high dose, single or two shots; 5 received placebo; per-sample allocation not given. Samples analyzed were those drawn on day 63 after the first vaccine or placebo injection. The vaccine delivered Wuhan-strain SARS-CoV-2 spike through an Ad26 vector. Assay used: immunoSEQ multiplex PCR; TCRdb lists only in-frame clones, some missing. The sample includes 300,000 to 400,000 clones, over 75% seen only once; the top ten take 3.4%. Concerning this clone itself: Its antigen is not identified.

The TCR comes from a person aged 18-65 years who received the Ad26.COV2.S COVID-19 vaccine or a placebo. Specimen: peripheral blood, collected in a trial of Ad26.COV2.S vaccine versus placebo.

The CDR3 spells CASSPRVGTGNTEAFF. The DNA of the CDR3 is TGTGCCAGTAGTCCCCGGGTGGGGACAGGGAACACTGAAGCTTTCTTT. V gene TRBV19 combines with J gene TRBJ1-1; 8 nucleotides line up with TRBD1. V lost 5 bases and J lost 1; bases outside the gene matches: 9. The CDR3 spans 16 residues. Germline V gene data show CDR1 as LNHDA and CDR2 as SQIVND (reference sequence).